Below, one TCR beta chain is given with its context. This sample stems from a study of T cell clones after liver transplantation. Profiled with immunoSEQ multiplex PCR; TCRdb holds only in-frame clones, not every one. Among just over 80,000 clones listed, roughly 80% were seen once. Trimming left V 6 bases short and J 12 bases short, with 18 bases between. Germline CDR1 MNHEY, CDR2 SMNVEV (reference sequence). This CDR3 has 13 residues. The chain carries TRBV27 and TRBJ1-5; D uncertain. Specimen: CD4+ T cells from blood, collected 46 months after liver transplant. This clonotype originated in a human patient who received a liver transplant. Some T cells may be supplied by the graft donor. CDR3 region: CASSLTLGFSQHF. The CDR3 DNA is TGTGCCAGCAGCCTCACCTTAGGGTTTAGCCAGCATTTT.